This paragraph reports one T cell receptor beta chain. Germline loops: CDR1 MNHEY, CDR2 SMNVEV (reference sequence). The CDR3 consists of 16 residues. Trimming at V came to 7 bases and at J to 0 bases, leaving 9 bases not matched to a gene. This sample was included in a study of T cell responses to AZD1222 COVID-19 vaccine. The data were produced by immunoSEQ multiplex PCR, yet TCRdb's version contains in-frame clones alone and is incomplete. Among approximately 120,000 clones listed, roughly nine tenths were seen once. The rearrangement uses TRBV27 and TRBJ2-7; 10 nucleotides agree with TRBD1. The clonotype originates from an adult in good health. Sequencing was performed on peripheral blood, taken on day 0 of AZD1222 vaccination. The CDR3 nucleotides read TGTGCCAGCATAGGGACAGGGGTTAGCGGCTCCTACGAGCAGTACTTC. It translates to CASIGTGVSGSYEQYF.